Listed below are T cell receptor beta chains from one sample, sequenced in a study of T cell responses to AZD1222 COVID-19 vaccine. The method was immunoSEQ multiplex PCR; TCRdb's version includes in-frame clones alone and lacks a portion of them. Found here are about 120,000 clones, about 90% of them singletons; the top ten hold around 1.4%. Here the sequenced sample was peripheral blood, taken 28 days after the second AZD1222 dose. The receptors come from an adult who received the AZD1222 COVID-19 vaccine. CDR3s include the opening cysteine and the closing phenylalanine or tryptophan. The listing skips clone size in some rows; elsewhere it reads once, few, many or a size class.

TRBV11-3	NA	TRBJ2-1	CASSSQGGSYNEQFF
TRBV28	NA	TRBJ2-3	CASSRGAGGPTDTQYF
TRBV18	once	TRBJ1-5	CASSPDSNQPQHF
TRBV18	few	TRBJ2-1	CASSPAPYNEQFF
TRBV5-4	NA	TRBJ2-7	CASSLGPDYEQYF
TRBV6-5	NA	TRBJ1-1	CASIENTEAFF
TRBV6-1	many	TRBJ2-7	CASSESVSGGGYEQYF
TRBV27	NA	TRBJ1-5	CASSPSTGETPQPQHF
TRBV5-6	NA	TRBJ2-7	CASSLAGLAGVEQYF
TRBV29-1	NA	TRBJ2-1	CSSQINEQFF
TRBV28	NA	TRBJ1-1	CASSLYIREAFF
TRBV29-1	NA	TRBJ1-4	CSVGGQGAANEKLFF
TRBV11-1	NA	TRBJ1-3	CASSTTGTGNTIYF
TRBV2	NA	TRBJ2-7	CASSEEYEQYF
TRBV29-1	NA	TRBJ2-1	CSVGAGDFEQFF
TRBV2	NA	TRBJ2-5	CASSHKTQETQYF
TRBV28	NA	TRBJ1-1	CASSRQGSFF
TRBV2	NA	TRBJ1-1	CAGTRGRGTEAFF
TRBV29-1	few	TRBJ2-3	CSARGTITQYF
TRBV5-4	NA	TRBJ2-7	CASSLQGSEQYF
TRBV2	NA	TRBJ2-3	CASSESTSGTDTQYF
TRBV21-1	NA	TRBJ1-1	CASSKQGLNTEAFF
TRBV6-5	NA	TRBJ2-5	CASSYSGVRETQYF
TRBV27	NA	TRBJ1-5	CASSATGQPQHF
TRBV10-3	NA	TRBJ1-5	CAISEQGSNQPQHF
TRBV6-5	NA	TRBJ2-7	CASTAGQGVVYEQYF
TRBV2	NA	TRBJ2-1	CASRAPSSYNEQFF
TRBV14	NA	TRBJ1-3	CASSRTLFGNTIYF
TRBV2	NA	TRBJ1-1	CASFLQGYSEGHTAFF
TRBV12-3/TRBV12-4	NA	TRBJ2-7	CASSFHEGFQYF
TRBV6-2/TRBV6-3	medium-sized	TRBJ2-2	CASSSAERNTGELFF
TRBV19	once	TRBJ2-1	CASSDPSEINEQFF
TRBV19	NA	TRBJ1-5	CASTPAGSGYSNQPQHF
TRBV2	NA	TRBJ2-7	CASTWVADYEQYF
TRBV5-1	NA	TRBJ2-2	CASRGTSEHTGELFF
TRBV11-3	NA	TRBJ2-3	CASSLGGPGLAVTDTQYF
TRBV7-9	NA	TRBJ2-5	CASSYPDRGQETQYF
TRBV15	once	TRBJ2-1	CATSRGGLKYNEQFF
TRBV7-2	NA	TRBJ2-7	CASSLTSGIYEQYF
TRBV7-2	NA	TRBJ2-7	CASSTHWAGAYEQYF
TRBV5-1	NA	TRBJ1-6	CASSLVAGLENSPLHF
TRBV5-1	NA	TRBJ2-7	CASGAQKGTSGSYEQYF
TRBV3-1/TRBV3-2	NA	TRBJ2-5	CASSQGDSETQYF
TRBV7-9	once	TRBJ1-1	CASSLEDTEAFF
TRBV28	NA	TRBJ2-7	CASSLPSYEQYF
TRBV9	NA	TRBJ1-2	CASSVLGTAPNYGYTF
TRBV25-1	NA	TRBJ2-3	CASTAGGTDTQYF
TRBV5-1	NA	TRBJ1-1	CASSLAEERQAFF
TRBV6-2/TRBV6-3	NA	TRBJ1-5	CASSYIRGLSNQPQHF
TRBV4-2	NA	TRBJ1-6	CASSQDLATNSPLHF
TRBV19	NA	TRBJ1-2	CASGDRGTDYGYTF
TRBV3-1/TRBV3-2	NA	TRBJ2-5	CASSHRDSGLQETQYF
TRBV5-1	NA	TRBJ2-7	CASTEGASSYEQYF
TRBV6-5	NA	TRBJ2-7	CASSYGPGNEQYF
TRBV29-1	once	TRBJ1-4	CSVGEGAANEKLFF
TRBV10-3	NA	TRBJ2-1	CAISHGQGANEQFF
TRBV18	NA	TRBJ1-2	CASSPPGGLSAFRTF
TRBV7-2	NA	TRBJ2-1	CASSFGTSGTLDEQFF
TRBV27	NA	TRBJ2-7	CASSIGTGDSYEQYF
TRBV18	NA	TRBJ1-1	CASSPLSGTEAFF